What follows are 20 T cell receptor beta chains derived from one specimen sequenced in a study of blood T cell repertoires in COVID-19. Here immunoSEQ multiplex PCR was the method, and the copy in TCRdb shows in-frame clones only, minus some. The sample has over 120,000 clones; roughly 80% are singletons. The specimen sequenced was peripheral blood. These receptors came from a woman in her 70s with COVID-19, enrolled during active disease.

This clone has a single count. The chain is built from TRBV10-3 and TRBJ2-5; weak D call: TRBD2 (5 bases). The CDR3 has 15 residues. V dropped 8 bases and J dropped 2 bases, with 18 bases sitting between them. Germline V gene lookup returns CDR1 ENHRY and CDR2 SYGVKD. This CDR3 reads CAIRRGQAEQETQYF. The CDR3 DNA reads TGTGCCATCCGGAGAGGGCAGGCCGAACAAGAGACCCAGTACTTC.

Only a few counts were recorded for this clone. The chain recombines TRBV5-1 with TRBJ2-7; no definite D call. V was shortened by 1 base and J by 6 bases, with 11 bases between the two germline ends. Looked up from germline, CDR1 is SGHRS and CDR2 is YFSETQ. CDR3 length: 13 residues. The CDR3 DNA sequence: TGCGCCAGCAGCTTGTCGGTGACGGGCGAGCAGTACTTC. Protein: CASSLSVTGEQYF.

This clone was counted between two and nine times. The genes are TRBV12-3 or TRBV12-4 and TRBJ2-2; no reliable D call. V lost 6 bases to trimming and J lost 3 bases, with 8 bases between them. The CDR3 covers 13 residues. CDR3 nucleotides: TGTGCCAGCAGCCGCCCGGACACCGGGGAGCTGTTTTTT. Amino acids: CASSRPDTGELFF.

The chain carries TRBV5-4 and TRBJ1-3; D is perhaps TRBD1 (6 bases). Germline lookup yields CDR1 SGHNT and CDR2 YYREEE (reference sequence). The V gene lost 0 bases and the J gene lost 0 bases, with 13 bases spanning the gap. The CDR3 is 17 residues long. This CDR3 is CASSLGGPGDSGNTIYF. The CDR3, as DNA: TGTGCCAGCAGCTTGGGAGGTCCAGGGGACTCTGGAAACACCATATATTTT.

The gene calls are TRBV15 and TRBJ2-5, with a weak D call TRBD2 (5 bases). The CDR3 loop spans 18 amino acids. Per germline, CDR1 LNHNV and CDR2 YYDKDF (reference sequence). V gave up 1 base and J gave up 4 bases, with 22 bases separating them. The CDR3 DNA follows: TGTGCCACCAGCAGAGGAGGGCTAGCAACGGGATATGGAGAGACCCAGTACTTC. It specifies CATSRGGLATGYGETQYF.

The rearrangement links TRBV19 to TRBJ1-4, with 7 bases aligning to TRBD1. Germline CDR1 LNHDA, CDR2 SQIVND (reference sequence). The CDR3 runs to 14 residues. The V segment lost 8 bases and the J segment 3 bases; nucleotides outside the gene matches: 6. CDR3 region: CASAAGTANEKLFF. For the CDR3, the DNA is TGTGCCAGTGCTGCCGGGACAGCTAATGAAAAACTGTTTTTT.

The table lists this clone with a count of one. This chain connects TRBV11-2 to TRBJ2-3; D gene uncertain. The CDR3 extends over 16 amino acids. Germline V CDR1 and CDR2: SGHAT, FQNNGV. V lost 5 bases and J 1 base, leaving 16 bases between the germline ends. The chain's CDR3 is CASSLRQVPRTDTQYF. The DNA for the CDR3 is TGTGCCAGCAGCCTCAGGCAGGTACCACGCACAGATACGCAGTATTTT.

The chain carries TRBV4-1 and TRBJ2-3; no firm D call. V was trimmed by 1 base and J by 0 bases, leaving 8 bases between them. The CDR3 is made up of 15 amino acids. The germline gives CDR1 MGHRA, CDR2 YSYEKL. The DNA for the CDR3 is TGCGCCAGCAGCCAAGGGCAGGCCAGCACAGATACGCAGTATTTT. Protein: CASSQGQASTDTQYF.

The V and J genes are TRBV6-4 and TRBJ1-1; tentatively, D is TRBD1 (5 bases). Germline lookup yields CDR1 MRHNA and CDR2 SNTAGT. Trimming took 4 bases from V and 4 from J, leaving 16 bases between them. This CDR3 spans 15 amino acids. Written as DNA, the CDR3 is TGTGCCAGCAGTGCCCTGGCTGGGGGGGTCACTGAAGCTTTCTTT. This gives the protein CASSALAGGVTEAFF.

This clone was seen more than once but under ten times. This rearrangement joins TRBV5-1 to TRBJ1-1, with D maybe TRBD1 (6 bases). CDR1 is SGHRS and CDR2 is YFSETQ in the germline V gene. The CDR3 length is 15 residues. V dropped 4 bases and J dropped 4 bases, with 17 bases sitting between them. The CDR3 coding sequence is TGCGCCAGCAGCGTGAGTGGGGGCGGGAGCACTGAAGCTTTCTTT. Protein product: CASSVSGGGSTEAFF.

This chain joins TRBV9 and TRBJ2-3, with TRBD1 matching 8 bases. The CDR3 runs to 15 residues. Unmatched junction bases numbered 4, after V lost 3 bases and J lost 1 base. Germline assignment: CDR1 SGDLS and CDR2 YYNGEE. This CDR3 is CASSGAGQGTDTQYF. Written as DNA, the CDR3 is TGTGCCAGCAGCGGGGCGGGACAGGGCACAGATACGCAGTATTTT.

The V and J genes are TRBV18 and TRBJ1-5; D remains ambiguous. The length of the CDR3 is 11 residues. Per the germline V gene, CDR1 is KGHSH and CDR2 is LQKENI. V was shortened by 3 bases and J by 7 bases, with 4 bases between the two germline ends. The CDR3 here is CASSPYQPQHF. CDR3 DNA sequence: TGTGCCAGCTCACCCTACCAGCCCCAGCATTTT.

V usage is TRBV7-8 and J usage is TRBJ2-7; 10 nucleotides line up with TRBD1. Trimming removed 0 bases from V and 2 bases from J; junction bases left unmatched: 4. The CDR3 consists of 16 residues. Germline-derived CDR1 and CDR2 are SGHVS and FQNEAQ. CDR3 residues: CASSLASTGGAYEQYF. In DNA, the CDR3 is TGTGCCAGCAGCTTAGCTTCGACAGGGGGCGCCTACGAGCAGTACTTC.

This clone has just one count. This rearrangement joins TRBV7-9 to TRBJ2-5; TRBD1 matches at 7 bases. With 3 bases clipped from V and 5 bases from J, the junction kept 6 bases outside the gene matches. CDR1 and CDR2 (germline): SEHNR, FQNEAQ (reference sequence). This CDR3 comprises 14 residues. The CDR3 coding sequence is TGTGCCAGCAGCTTGGAAAGGGGGCTGGAGACCCAGTACTTC. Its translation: CASSLERGLETQYF.

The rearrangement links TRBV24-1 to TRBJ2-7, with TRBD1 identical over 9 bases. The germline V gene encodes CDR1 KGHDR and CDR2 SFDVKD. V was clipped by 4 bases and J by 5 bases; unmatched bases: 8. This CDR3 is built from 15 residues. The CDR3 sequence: CATSETGTGTHEQYF. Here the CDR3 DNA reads TGTGCCACCAGTGAAACCGGGACAGGGACCCACGAGCAGTACTTC.

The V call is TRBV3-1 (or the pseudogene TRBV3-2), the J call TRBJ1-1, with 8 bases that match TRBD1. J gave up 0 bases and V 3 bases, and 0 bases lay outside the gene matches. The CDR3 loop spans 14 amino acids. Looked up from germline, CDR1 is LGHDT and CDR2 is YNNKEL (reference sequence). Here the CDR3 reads CASSQGQVNTEAFF. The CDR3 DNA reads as TGTGCCAGCAGCCAGGGACAGGTGAACACTGAAGCTTTCTTT.

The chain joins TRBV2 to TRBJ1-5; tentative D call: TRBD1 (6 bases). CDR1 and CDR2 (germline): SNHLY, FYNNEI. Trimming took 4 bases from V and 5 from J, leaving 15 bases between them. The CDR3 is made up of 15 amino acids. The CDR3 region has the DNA TGTGCCAGCAGTGTTTCAGGGGCGCTCCATCAGCCCCAGCATTTT. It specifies CASSVSGALHQPQHF.

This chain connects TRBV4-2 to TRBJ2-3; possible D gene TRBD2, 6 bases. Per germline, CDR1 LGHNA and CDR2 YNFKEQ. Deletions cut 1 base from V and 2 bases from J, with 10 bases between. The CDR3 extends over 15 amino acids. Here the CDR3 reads CASSQGTSPTDTQYF. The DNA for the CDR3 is TGTGCCAGCAGCCAAGGAACTAGCCCCACAGATACGCAGTATTTT.

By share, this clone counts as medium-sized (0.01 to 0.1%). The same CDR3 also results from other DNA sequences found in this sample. This chain's CDR3 is CASSPGQGPGNTIYF. The CDR3 nucleotides are TGTGCCAGCAGCCCAGGACAGGGCCCCGGAAACACCATATATTTT. This chain links TRBV11-3 with TRBJ1-3, with 8 bases aligning to TRBD1. CDR1 SGHNT and CDR2 YENEEA come from the germline V gene. The V and J ends lost 5 bases and 4 bases, in that order; junction bases with no gene match: 7. The CDR3 contains 15 residues. Supplemented by reference TRBV11-3 and TRBJ1-3, the full variable domain reads EAGVVQSPRYKIIEKKQPVAFWCNPISGHNTLYWYLQNLGQGPELLIRYENEEAVDDSQLPKDRFSAERLKGVDSTLKIQPAELGDSAVYLCASSPGQGPGNTIYFGEGSWLTVV.

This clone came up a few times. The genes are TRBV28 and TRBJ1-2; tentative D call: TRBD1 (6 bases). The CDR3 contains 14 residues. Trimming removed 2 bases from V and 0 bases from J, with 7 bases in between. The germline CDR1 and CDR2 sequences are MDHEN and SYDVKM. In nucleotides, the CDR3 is TGTGCCAGCAGTTTAGGGACAACTAACTATGGCTACACCTTC. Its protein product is CASSLGTTNYGYTF.